This T cell receptor (beta chain) is drawn from a study of T cell responses to AZD1222 COVID-19 vaccine (dated by TCRdb to the early 2020s). A note on the overall study: A total of approximately 240 trial participants underwent TCR sequencing, of whom roughly 210 had received two doses of AZD1222 and 26 had received two doses of the MenACWY control vaccine. Enrollment into the trials was organized by age into subgroups of 18-55, 56-69 and 70-plus years, and those subgroups contained roughly 150, 30 and 60 TCR-sequenced participants, respectively.

The CDR3 regions of human TCRbeta chains were subjected to immunosequencing. From the authors' description of their analysis: TCRs in the repertoires were compared against a reference library of SARS-CoV-2-specific TCRs that had been generated with the MIRA antigen-specificity platform. Breadth was defined as the fraction of unique TCRs that were SARS-CoV-2-associated, and depth was defined as the fraction of total T cells that were SARS-CoV-2-associated. Using the MIRA data, each spike-specific TCR was mapped to the spike region that the TCR reacts to and placed in a CD4 or CD8 class. Log10-transformed breadth and depth values were compared by one-way ANOVA with Sidak's multiple comparisons tests. TCRdb took over this immuneACCESS table, retaining in-frame rearrangements with V and J assigned. Such tables are incomplete; in checked studies, under half of the missing clones stem from an unresolved V gene, and the remainder is unexplained. Clonal size and the V and J genes are those of that table, whereas D and trimming came from the DNA. In this sample the table shows roughly 270,000 clones, 94% of which occur a single time. The ten largest account for 0.55% of the sample.

The germline V gene sets CDR1 to MNHEY and CDR2 to SVGEGT. The CDR3 holds 15 amino acids from the cysteine to the phenylalanine. Only the CDR3 region is kept as DNA, spanning 45 bases read in frame from base 1. Germline trimming amounts to 5 bases on V and 11 bases on J, with 11 as the count of junction bases outside the gene matches. The time point label corresponds to: about 28 days (+/-7) after the second vaccine dose. AZD1222 recipients with second doses at about 4 weeks or about 12 weeks were pooled, because spike-specific TCR depth and breadth did not differ between schedules. The vaccinee samples were drawn from two UK trials, COV001 and COV002, one of which was a single-blind randomized controlled phase 2/3 trial testing AZD1222 (ChAdOx1 nCoV-19) in healthy adults. For TCRbeta chain sequencing, PBMC samples from trial participants were taken at day 0 and at day 28 after the second dose. Summary of the overall study and its limitations: Nearly half of unique spike-specific TCRs reportedly recognized epitopes outside regions mutated in the B.1.351 and B.1.1.7 variants. The whole spike protein was spanned by vaccine-associated CD4 TCRs, and dominant responses were seen in regions 160-218 and 743-854. A significant rise in spike-specific TCR breadth and depth was observed after two AZD1222 doses relative to day 0 and relative to MenACWY recipients. In the small 56-69-year group, the increase in depth fell short of significance, most likely because of low power. Because no day 14 peak-response samples were available, the repertoires could be characterized only after the peak T cell response. Participants were mostly white British, with more females than males. The authors suggested clonal diversity may have been underestimated. Conclusions about previously exposed vaccinees were limited because only five to seven AZD1222 recipients were SARS-CoV-2 seropositive at baseline.

Turning to this clone: Its target antigen remains unknown. Nothing much larger sits one base from this clone, and base qualities are not available.

This chain is built from TRBV6-2 or TRBV6-3 and TRBJ2-7; TRBD2 agrees with 14 junctional bases. The origin of this receptor is an adult who received the AZD1222 COVID-19 vaccine. Sequenced here: peripheral blood, sampled 28 days after the second AZD1222 dose. The CDR3 reads as follows: CASSPSGTSGSSKYF. The base sequence is TGTGCCAGCAGTCCCTCCGGGACTAGCGGGAGTTCTAAGTACTTC.